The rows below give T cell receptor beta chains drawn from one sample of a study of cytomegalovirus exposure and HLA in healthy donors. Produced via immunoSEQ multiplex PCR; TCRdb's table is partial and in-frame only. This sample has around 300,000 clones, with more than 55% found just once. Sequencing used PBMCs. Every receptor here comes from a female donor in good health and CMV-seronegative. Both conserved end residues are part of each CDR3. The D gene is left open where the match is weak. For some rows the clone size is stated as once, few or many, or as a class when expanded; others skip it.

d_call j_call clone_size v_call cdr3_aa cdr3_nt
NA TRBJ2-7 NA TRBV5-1 CASSLAPNYEQYF TGCGCCAGCAGCTTGGCTCCGAACTACGAGCAGTACTTC
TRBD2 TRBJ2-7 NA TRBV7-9 CASSLAGGPGYEQYF TGTGCCAGCAGCTTAGCGGGAGGGCCGGGCTACGAGCAGTACTTC
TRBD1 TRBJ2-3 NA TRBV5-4 CASSLEDREDTDTQYF TGTGCCAGCAGCTTAGAGGACAGGGAGGACACAGATACGCAGTATTTT
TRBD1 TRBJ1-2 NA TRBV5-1 CASSLGGTGDGYTF TGCGCCAGCAGCTTGGGGGGGACAGGTGACGGCTACACCTTC
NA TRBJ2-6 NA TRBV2 CASSPQGTGGANVLTF TGTGCCAGCAGCCCCCAGGGAACGGGTGGGGCCAACGTCCTGACTTTC
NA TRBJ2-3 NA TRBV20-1 CSARDLDTQYF TGCAGTGCTAGAGATCTGGATACGCAGTATTTT
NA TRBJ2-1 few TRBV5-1 CASSLVGGRRYEQFF TGCGCCAGCAGCTTGGTGGGAGGACGCCGTTATGAGCAGTTCTTC
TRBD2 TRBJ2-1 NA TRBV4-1 CASSQGTREQFF TGCGCCAGCAGCCAAGGGACTAGGGAGCAGTTCTTC
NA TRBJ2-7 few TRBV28 CASSFQRGGEQYF TGTGCCAGCAGTTTCCAGAGGGGAGGCGAGCAGTACTTC
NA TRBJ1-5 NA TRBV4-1 CASSQERGGVQPQHF TGCGCCAGCAGCCAAGAACGGGGAGGGGTGCAGCCCCAGCATTTT
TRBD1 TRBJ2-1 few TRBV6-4 CASSERQGSYNEQFF TGTGCCAGCAGTGAAAGACAGGGCAGTTACAATGAGCAGTTCTTC
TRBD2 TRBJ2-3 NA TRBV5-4 CASSETSGSTDTQYF TGTGCCAGCAGCGAGACTAGCGGGAGCACAGATACGCAGTATTTT
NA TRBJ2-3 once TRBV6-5 CASSYLAGSTDTQYF TGTGCCAGCAGTTACTTGGCCGGGAGCACAGATACGCAGTATTTT
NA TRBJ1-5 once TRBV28 CASSPRTGNQPQHF TGTGCCAGCAGCCCGAGGACAGGCAATCAGCCCCAGCATTTT
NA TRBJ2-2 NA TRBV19 CASRRSDTGELFF TGTGCCAGTAGGAGGAGCGACACCGGGGAGCTGTTTTTT
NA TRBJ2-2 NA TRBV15 CATSKISPRGTGELFF TGTGCCACCAGCAAAATATCCCCTAGGGGGACCGGGGAGCTGTTTTTT
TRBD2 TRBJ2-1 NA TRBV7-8 CASSWLAGGGEQFF TGTGCCAGCAGCTGGTTAGCGGGAGGAGGTGAGCAGTTCTTC
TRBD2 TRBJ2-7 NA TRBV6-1 CASTAGGGGEQYF TGTGCCAGCACGGCGGGAGGGGGTGGGGAGCAGTACTTC
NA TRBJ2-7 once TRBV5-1 CASPRGWGRELTYEQYF TGCGCCAGCCCCCGGGGATGGGGACGGGAGTTAACCTACGAGCAGTACTTC
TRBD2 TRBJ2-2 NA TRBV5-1 CASSLVAGGAGELFF TGCGCCAGCAGCTTGGTGGCGGGAGGGGCCGGGGAGCTGTTTTTT
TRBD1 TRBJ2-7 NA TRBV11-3 CASSSPGTAYEQYF TGTGCCAGCAGCTCCCCCGGGACAGCCTACGAGCAGTACTTC
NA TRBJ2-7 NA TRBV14 CASSPGNEYEQYF TGTGCCAGCAGCCCGGGAAATGAGTACGAGCAGTACTTC
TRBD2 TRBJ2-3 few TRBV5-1 CASSLVSSGRSTDTQYF TGCGCCAGCAGCTTGGTATCTAGCGGGAGGTCCACAGATACGCAGTATTTT
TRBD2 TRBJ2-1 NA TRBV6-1 CASGQAGGPREQFF TGTGCCAGCGGTCAAGCGGGAGGGCCCCGGGAGCAGTTCTTC
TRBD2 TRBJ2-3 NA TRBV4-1 CASSQDGLAGVDTQYF TGCGCCAGCAGCCAAGATGGGTTAGCGGGAGTAGATACGCAGTATTTT
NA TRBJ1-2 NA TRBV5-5 CASSSSGGANYGYTF TGTGCCAGCAGCAGTAGTGGGGGCGCAAACTATGGCTACACCTTC
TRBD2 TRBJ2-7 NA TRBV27 CASSFLTSGYIYEQYF TGTGCCAGCAGTTTCTTGACTAGCGGGTACATATACGAGCAGTACTTC